A selection of T cell receptor beta chains follows, all from one sample in a study of cytomegalovirus exposure and HLA in healthy donors. Profiling relied on immunoSEQ multiplex PCR, and the TCRdb table lists in-frame clones only, not all of them. The table lists 100,000 to 150,000 clones, 55% to 75% of them singletons, with about 4% in the top ten. The sequenced material came from PBMCs. These receptors all stem from a man aged 25-45 years in good health and CMV-seronegative. The CDR3 runs from the conserved cysteine through the conserved F or W. D genes are given only for firm matches. Size values are once, few and many counts, or a class for expanded clones, and some rows have none.

>-|-|TRBV25-1|TRBJ2-2
TGTGCCACTTCGAAGGGGGGGCAGAAATACACCGGGGAGCTGTTTTTT
CATSKGGQKYTGELFF
>-|-|TRBV5-1|TRBJ2-1
TGCGCCAGCAGCCGAGTAGCTTGGGAGCAGTTCTTC
CASSRVAWEQFF
>-|-|TRBV28|TRBJ2-3
TGTGCCACCAAAAGGGGTACAGATACGCAGTATTTT
CATKRGTDTQYF
>-|-|TRBV27|TRBJ2-7
TGTGCCAGCAGCCTAGGACGGGGCTCCTACGAGCAGTACTTC
CASSLGRGSYEQYF
>-|few|TRBV2|TRBJ2-7
TGTGCCAGCAGTGATATCCCCGGACGGGCGGGAAACTACGAGCAGTACTTC
CASSDIPGRAGNYEQYF
>-|-|TRBV10-3|TRBJ2-2
TGTGCCATCAGCTCGAACACCGGGGAGCTGTTTTTT
CAISSNTGELFF
>TRBD1|-|TRBV6-5|TRBJ2-7
TGTGCCAGCAGTTACCTGGGACAGGGGTTAGACGAGCAGTACTTC
CASSYLGQGLDEQYF
>TRBD2|few|TRBV9|TRBJ2-1
TGTGCCAGCAGCGGGACTAGCAGAAATGAGCAGTTCTTC
CASSGTSRNEQFF
>-|-|TRBV27|TRBJ1-1
TGTGCCAGCAGTTCGCTAGGCCCCCTCCAAGTGAACACTGAAGCTTTCTTT
CASSSLGPLQVNTEAFF
>TRBD1|-|TRBV5-4|TRBJ1-2
TGTGCCAGCAGCTTAATACAGGGGGCGGACTATGGCTACACCTTC
CASSLIQGADYGYTF
>TRBD1|-|TRBV18|TRBJ2-7
TGTGCCAGCTCACCACAGGGACAGGGGTACGAGCAGTACTTC
CASSPQGQGYEQYF
>TRBD1|-|TRBV15|TRBJ1-1
TGTGCCACCAGCAGAAGGGACAGTGTGAACACTGAAGCTTTCTTT
CATSRRDSVNTEAFF
>TRBD1|few|TRBV30|TRBJ1-1
TGTGCCTGGAGTGTAAACACAGGGGCTGAAGCTTTCTTT
CAWSVNTGAEAFF
>TRBD1|-|TRBV27|TRBJ1-2
TGTGCCAGCGCGCAAGGGGGCCTCGGCTACACCTTC
CASAQGGLGYTF
>TRBD1|-|TRBV7-9|TRBJ1-1
TGTGCCAGCAGCTTAGGAGGGACAGGAGAAGCTTTCTTT
CASSLGGTGEAFF
>-|-|TRBV19|TRBJ1-6
TGTGCCAGTAGTATAGTGGGGACTCGATCACCCCTCCACTTT
CASSIVGTRSPLHF
>-|-|TRBV7-9|TRBJ2-6
TGTGCCAGCAAAGGCTCTGGGGCCAACGTCCCGACTTTC
CASKGSGANVPTF
>TRBD1|-|TRBV28|TRBJ1-4
TGTGCCAGCAGTTTTAACAGGGGGTATGGGAAACTGTTTTTT
CASSFNRGYGKLFF
>-|-|TRBV5-4|TRBJ1-6
TGTGCCAGCAGCTTTCGGGACACCTCACCCCTCCACTTT
CASSFRDTSPLHF
>-|medium-sized|TRBV30|TRBJ1-4
TGTGCCTGGAGTATCCTACAGGGAGAAAAACTGTTTTTT
CAWSILQGEKLFF